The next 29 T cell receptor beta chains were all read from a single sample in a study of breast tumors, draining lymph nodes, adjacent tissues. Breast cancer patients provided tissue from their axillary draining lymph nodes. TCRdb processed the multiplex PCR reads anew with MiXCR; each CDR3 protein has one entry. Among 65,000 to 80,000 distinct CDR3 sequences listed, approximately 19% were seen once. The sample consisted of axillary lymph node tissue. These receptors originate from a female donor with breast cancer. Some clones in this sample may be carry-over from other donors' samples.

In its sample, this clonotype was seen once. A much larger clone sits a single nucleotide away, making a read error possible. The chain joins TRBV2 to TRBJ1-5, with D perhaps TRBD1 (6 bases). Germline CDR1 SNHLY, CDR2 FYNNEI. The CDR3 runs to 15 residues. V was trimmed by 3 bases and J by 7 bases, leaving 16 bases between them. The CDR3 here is CASSEDPGVGQPQHF. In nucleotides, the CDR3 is TGTGCCAGCAGTGAGGATCCAGGGGTCGGGCAGCCCCAGCATTTT.

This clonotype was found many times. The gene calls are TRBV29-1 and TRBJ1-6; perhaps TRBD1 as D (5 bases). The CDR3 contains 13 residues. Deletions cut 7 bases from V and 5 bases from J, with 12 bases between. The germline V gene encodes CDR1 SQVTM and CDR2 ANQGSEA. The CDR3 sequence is CSAAWGDNSPLHF. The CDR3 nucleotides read TGCAGCGCTGCATGGGGGGATAATTCACCCCTCCACTTT.

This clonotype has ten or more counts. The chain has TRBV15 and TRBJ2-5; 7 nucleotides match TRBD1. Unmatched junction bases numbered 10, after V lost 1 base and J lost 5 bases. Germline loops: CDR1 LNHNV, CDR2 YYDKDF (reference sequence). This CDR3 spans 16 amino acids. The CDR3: CATSRGTTGLVETQYF. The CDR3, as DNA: TGTGCCACCAGCAGAGGTACGACAGGGCTCGTTGAGACCCAGTACTTC.

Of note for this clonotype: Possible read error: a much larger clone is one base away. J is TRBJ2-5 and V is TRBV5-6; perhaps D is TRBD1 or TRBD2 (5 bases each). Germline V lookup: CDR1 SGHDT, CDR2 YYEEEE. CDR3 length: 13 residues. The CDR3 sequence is CASSRDRKESQYF. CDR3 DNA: TGTGCCAGCAGCAGGGACCGAAAAGAGTCCCAGTACTTC.

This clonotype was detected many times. The CDR3 nucleotides are TGCAGTGTTTCGGACAGGGGATTAGGGTCAGATACGCAGTATTTT. This translates into CSVSDRGLGSDTQYF. The V and J genes are TRBV20-1 and TRBJ2-3, with 9 nucleotides matching TRBD1. The CDR3 contains 15 residues. The germline gives CDR1 DFQATT, CDR2 SNEGSKA (reference sequence). V lost 7 bases and J lost 4; bases outside the gene matches: 12.

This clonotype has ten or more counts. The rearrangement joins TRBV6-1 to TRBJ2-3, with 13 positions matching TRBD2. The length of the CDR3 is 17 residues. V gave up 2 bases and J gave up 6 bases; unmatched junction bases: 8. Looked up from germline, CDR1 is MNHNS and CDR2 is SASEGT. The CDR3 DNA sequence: TGTGCCAGCAGTGAAAGGACTAGCGGGAGTCTTAGGGATACGCAGTATTTT. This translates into CASSERTSGSLRDTQYF.

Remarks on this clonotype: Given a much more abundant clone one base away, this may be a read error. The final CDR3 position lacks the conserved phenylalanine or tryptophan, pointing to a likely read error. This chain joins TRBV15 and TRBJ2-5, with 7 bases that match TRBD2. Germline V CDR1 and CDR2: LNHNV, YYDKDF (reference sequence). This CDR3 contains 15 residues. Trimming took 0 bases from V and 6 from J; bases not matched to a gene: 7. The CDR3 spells CATSRDRGGGQTQYL. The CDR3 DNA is TGTGCCACCAGCAGAGATCGTGGCGGGGGTCAGACCCAGTACCTC.

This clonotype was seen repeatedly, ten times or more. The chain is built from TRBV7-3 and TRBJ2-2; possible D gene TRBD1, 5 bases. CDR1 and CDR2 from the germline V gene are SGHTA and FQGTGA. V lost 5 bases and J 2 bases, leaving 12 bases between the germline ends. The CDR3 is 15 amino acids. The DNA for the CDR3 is TGTGCCAGCAGCCTATCCAGGGATAACACCGGGGAGCTGTTTTTT. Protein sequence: CASSLSRDNTGELFF.

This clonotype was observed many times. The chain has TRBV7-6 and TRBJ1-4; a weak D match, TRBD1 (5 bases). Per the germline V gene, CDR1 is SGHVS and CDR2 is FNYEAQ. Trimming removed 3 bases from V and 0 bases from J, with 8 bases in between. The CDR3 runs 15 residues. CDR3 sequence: CASSFQGPTNEKLFF. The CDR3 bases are TGTGCCAGCAGCTTTCAGGGACCAACTAATGAAAAACTGTTTTTT.

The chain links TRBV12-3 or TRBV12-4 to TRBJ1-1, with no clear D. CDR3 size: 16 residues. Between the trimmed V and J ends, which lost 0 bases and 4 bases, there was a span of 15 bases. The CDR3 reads CASSLAQGRDFTEAFF. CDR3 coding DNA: TGTGCCAGCAGTTTAGCGCAAGGCCGGGATTTCACTGAAGCTTTCTTT.

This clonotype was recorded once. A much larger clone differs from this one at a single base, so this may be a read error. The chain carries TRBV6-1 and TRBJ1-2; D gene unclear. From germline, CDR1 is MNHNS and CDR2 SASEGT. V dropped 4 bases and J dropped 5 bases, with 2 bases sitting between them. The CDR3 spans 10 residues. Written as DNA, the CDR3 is TGTGCCAGCAGTGGTTATGGCTACACCTTC. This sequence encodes CASSGYGYTF.

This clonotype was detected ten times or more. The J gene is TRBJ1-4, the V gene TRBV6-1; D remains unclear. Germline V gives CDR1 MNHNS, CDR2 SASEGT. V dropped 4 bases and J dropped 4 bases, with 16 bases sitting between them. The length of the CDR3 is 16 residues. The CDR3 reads CASSGSVGMRNEKLFF. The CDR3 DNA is TGTGCCAGCAGTGGGTCAGTCGGAATGCGTAATGAAAAACTGTTTTTT.

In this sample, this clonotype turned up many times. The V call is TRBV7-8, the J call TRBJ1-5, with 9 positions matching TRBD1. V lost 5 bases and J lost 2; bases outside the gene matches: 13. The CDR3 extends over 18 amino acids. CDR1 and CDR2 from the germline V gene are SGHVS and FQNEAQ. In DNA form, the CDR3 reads TGTGCCAGCAGCGTGGACAGGGGAGGTGTCGGTGGCAATCAGCCCCAGCATTTT. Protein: CASSVDRGGVGGNQPQHF.

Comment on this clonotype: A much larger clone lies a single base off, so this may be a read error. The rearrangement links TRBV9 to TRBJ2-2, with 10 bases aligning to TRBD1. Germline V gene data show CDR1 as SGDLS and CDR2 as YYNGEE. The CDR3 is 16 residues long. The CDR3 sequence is CASSVGGQGSTEELFF. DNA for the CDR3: TGTGCCAGCAGCGTGGGGGGACAGGGGAGCACCGAGGAGCTGTTTTTT.

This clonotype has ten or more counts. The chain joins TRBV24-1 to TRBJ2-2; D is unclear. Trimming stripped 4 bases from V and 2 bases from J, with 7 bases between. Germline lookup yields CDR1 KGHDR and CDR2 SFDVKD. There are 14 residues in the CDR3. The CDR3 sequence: CATSEAGNTGELFF. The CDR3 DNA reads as TGTGCCACCAGTGAGGCAGGAAACACCGGGGAGCTGTTTTTT.

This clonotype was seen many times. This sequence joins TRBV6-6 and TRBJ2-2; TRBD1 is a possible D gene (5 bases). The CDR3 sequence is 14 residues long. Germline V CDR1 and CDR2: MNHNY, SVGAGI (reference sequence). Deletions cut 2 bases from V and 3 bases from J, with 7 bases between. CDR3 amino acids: CASSYTRDTGELFF. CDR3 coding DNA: TGTGCCAGCAGTTACACCAGGGACACCGGGGAGCTGTTTTTT.

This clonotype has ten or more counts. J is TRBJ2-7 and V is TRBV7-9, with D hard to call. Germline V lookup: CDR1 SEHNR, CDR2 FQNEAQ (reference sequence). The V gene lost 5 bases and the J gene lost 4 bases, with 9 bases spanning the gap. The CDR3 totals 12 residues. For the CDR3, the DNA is TGTGCCAGCAGCGGTCCGACTTACGAGCAGTACTTC. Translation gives CASSGPTYEQYF.

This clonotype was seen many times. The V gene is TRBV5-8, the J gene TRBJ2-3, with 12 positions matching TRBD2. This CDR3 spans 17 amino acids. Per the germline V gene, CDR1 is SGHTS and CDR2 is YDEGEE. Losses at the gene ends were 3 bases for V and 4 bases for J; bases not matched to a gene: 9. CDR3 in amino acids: CASSYTTGTSGPDTQYF. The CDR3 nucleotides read TGTGCCAGCAGCTATACTACCGGGACTAGCGGGCCAGATACGCAGTATTTT.

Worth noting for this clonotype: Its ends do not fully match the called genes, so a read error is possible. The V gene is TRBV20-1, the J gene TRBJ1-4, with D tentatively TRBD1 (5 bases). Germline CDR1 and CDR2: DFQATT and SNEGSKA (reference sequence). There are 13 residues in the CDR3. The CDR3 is CCASRGVNGKLFF. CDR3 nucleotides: TGCTGTGCTAGTCGAGGGGTGAATGGAAAACTGTTTTTT.

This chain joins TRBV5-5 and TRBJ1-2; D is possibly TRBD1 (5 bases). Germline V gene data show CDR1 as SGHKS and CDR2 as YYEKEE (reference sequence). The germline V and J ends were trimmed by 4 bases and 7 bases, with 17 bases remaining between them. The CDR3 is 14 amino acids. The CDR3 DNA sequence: TGTGCCAGCAGCAAAGGAAGGGGTAGGGGTGGCTACACCTTC. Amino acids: CASSKGRGRGGYTF.

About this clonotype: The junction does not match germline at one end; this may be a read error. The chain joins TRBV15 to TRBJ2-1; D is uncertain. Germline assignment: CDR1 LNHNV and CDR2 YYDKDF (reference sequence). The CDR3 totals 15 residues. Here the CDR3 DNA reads TGTGCCACCAGCAAAGAGTTCTGCTCCTACAATGAGCAGCTCTTC. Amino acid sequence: CATSKEFCSYNEQLF. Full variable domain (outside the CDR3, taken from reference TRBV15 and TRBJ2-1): DAMVIQNPRYQVTQFGKPVTLSCSQTLNHNVMYWYQQKSSQAPKLLFHYYDKDFNNEADTPDNFQSRRPNTSFCFLDIRSPGLGDTAMYLCATSKEFCSYNEQLFGPGTRLTVL.

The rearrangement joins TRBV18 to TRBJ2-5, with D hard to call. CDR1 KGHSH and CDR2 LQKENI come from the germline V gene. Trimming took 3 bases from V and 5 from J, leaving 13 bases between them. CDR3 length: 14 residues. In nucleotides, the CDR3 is TGTGCCAGCTCACCGTCTCGAGCGTTGGAGACCCAGTACTTC. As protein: CASSPSRALETQYF.

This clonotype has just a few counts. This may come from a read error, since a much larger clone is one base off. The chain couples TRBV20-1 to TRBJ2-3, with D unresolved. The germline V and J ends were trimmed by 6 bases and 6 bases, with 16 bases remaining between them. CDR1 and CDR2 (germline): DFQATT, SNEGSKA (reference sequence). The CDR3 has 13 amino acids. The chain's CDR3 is CSAPGRLADTQYF. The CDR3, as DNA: TGCAGTGCCCCCGGCCGACTCGCCGATACGCAGTATTTT.

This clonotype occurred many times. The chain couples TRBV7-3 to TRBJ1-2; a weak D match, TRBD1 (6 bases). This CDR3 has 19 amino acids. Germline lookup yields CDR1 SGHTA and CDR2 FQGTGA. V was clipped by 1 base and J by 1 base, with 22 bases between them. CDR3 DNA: TGTGCCAGCAGCTTAAGACCACTGGGGGCTCTCGGCCTTAACTATGGCTACACCTTC. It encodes CASSLRPLGALGLNYGYTF.

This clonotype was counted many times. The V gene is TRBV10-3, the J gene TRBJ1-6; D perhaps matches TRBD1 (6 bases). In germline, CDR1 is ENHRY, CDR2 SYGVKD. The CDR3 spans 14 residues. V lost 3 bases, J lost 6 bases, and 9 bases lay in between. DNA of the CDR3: TGTGCCATCAGTGATGGACAGCGTAATTCACCCCTCCACTTT. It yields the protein CAISDGQRNSPLHF.

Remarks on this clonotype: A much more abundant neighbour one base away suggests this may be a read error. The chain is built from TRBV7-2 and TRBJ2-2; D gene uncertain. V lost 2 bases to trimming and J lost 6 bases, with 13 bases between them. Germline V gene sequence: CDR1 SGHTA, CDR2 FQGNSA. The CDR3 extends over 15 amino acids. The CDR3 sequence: CASSLRAELSGELFF. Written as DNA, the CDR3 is TGTGCCAGCAGCTTACGGGCAGAACTGTCCGGGGAGCTGTTTTTT.

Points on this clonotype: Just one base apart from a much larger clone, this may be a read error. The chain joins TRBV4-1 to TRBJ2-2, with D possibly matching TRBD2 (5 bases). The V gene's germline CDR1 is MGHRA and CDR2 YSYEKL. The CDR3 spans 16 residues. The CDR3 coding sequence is TGCGCCAGCAGCCAAGTCCAGGCACCGAACACCGGGGAGCTGCTTTTT. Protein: CASSQVQAPNTGELLF.

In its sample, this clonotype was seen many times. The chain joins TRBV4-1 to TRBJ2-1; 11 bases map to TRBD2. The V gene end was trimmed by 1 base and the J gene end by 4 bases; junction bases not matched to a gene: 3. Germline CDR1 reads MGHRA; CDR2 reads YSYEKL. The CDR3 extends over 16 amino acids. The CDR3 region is CASSQVSSGGYNEQFF. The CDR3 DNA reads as TGCGCCAGCAGCCAAGTGTCTAGCGGGGGGTACAATGAGCAGTTCTTC.

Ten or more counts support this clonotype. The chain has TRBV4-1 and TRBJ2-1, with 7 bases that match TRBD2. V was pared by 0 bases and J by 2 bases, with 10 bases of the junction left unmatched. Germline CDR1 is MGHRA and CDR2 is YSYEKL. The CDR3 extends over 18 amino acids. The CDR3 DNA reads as TGCGCCAGCAGCCAAGACCAAACGGGGGAGGGCCCCTACAATGAGCAGTTCTTC. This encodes CASSQDQTGEGPYNEQFF.